The 30 T cell receptor beta chains reported below all come from one sample, sequenced in a study of T cell repertoires in cytomegalovirus infection. TCRdb re-called the reads through MiXCR, storing one row per CDR3 protein. The profile shows around 630,000 distinct CDR3 sequences, 20% to 30% of them singletons. The sample consisted of CD8+ T cells from PBMCs. The source is a human donor in good health (CMV status not recorded). Some clones in this sample may be carry-over from other donors' samples.

The CDR3 DNA reads as TGCGCCAGCAGCCATTTAGGGGGGAGCTACGAGCAGTACTTC. Translated, it gives CASSHLGGSYEQYF. This rearrangement joins TRBV4-1 to TRBJ2-7, with D perhaps assigned TRBD1 or TRBD2 (6 bases each). The CDR3 extends over 14 amino acids. Looked up from germline, CDR1 is MGHRA and CDR2 is YSYEKL. With 3 bases removed from V and 3 bases from J, the gap between germline ends came to 12 bases.

The table lists this clonotype with many counts. The V call is TRBV28, the J call TRBJ2-1; perhaps TRBD1 as D (6 bases). CDR1 and CDR2 from the germline V gene are MDHEN and SYDVKM. Trimming removed 1 base at V and 3 bases at J, with 10 bases between. CDR3 length: 15 residues. The CDR3 region is CASSLSGQIYNEQFF. The CDR3 nucleotides are TGTGCCAGCAGTTTATCAGGACAGATCTACAATGAGCAGTTCTTC.

The genes are TRBV20-1 and TRBJ2-2, with TRBD1 matching 8 bases. V shed 0 bases and J 7 bases; nucleotides not matched to a gene: 7. CDR1 is DFQATT and CDR2 is SNEGSKA in the germline V gene (reference sequence). The CDR3 has 15 amino acids. The CDR3 reads CSARDRQGAIGELFF. CDR3 coding DNA: TGCAGTGCTAGAGATAGGCAGGGGGCCATCGGGGAGCTGTTTTTT.

The chain employs TRBV7-9 and TRBJ2-5, with TRBD2 identical over 11 bases. Germline CDR1 is SEHNR and CDR2 is FQNEAQ (reference sequence). This CDR3 has 16 residues. J was trimmed by 2 bases and V by 2 bases; bases with no gene match: 4. The CDR3 here is CASSLPSGGRQETQYF. The CDR3 DNA is TGTGCCAGCAGCTTACCTAGCGGGGGGAGGCAAGAGACCCAGTACTTC.

The table lists this clonotype with a few counts. The chain employs TRBV4-2 and TRBJ2-1, with 7 bases fitting TRBD2. Germline V gene lookup returns CDR1 LGHNA and CDR2 YNFKEQ. The V gene end was trimmed by 0 bases and the J gene end by 10 bases; junction bases not matched to a gene: 3. The CDR3 sequence is 13 residues long. The CDR3 DNA sequence: TGTGCCAGCAGCCAAGAGGGCGGGGGAGAGCAGTTCTTC. This encodes CASSQEGGGEQFF.

On this clonotype: A much larger clone differs by one base, so this may be a read error. The chain combines TRBV7-6 with TRBJ2-1; D possibly corresponds to TRBD1 (5 bases). Germline CDR1 and CDR2: SGHVS and FNYEAQ. CDR3 size: 16 residues. V gave up 0 bases and J gave up 2 bases, with 11 bases separating them. CDR3 nucleotides: TGTGCCAGCAGCTTAGCACAGGAAAGCCCCTACAATGAGCAGTTCTTC. Amino acids: CASSLAQESPYNEQFF.

This clonotype was counted many times. One junction end disagrees with the germline gene, perhaps due to a read error. The rearrangement uses TRBV12-3 or TRBV12-4 and TRBJ2-1; 11 bases map to TRBD2. CDR3 length: 13 amino acids. CDR3 DNA: TGTGCCAGCAGTCTAGCGGGGGGTTATGAGCAGTTCTTC. Its translation: CASSLAGGYEQFF.

A few counts support this clonotype. The chain combines TRBV6-2 or TRBV6-3 with TRBJ1-2, with D unclear. V shed 2 bases and J shed 8 bases, with 18 bases lying between them. The V gene's germline CDR1 is MNHEY and CDR2 SVGEGT. The CDR3 is 15 residues long. The CDR3 reads CASSYTLAAPDGYTF. CDR3 coding DNA: TGTGCCAGCAGTTACACCTTAGCGGCCCCAGACGGCTACACCTTC.

Concerning this clonotype: At one of its ends the junction is not consistent with the germline gene, which may arise from a read error. The CDR3 DNA is TGTGCCAGCAGCTCGAGGACAGGGGGCAACTATGACTACACCTTC. Translated, it gives CASSSRTGGNYDYTF. The V and J genes are TRBV7-6 and TRBJ1-2; 11 bases match TRBD1. CDR1 is SGHVS and CDR2 is FNYEAQ in the germline V gene. The CDR3 contains 15 residues.

This chain links TRBV5-5 with TRBJ2-7; possible D gene TRBD1, 5 bases. CDR1 is SGHKS and CDR2 is YYEKEE in the germline V gene (reference sequence). V lost 3 bases and J 2 bases, leaving 15 bases between the germline ends. This CDR3 has 15 residues. Written as DNA, the CDR3 is TGTGCCAGCAGCTCGGATGCAGGGCTTCCCTACGAGCAGTACGTC. It is translated as CASSSDAGLPYEQYV.

This chain joins TRBV20-1 and TRBJ2-6; 8 bases match TRBD1. Germline loops: CDR1 DFQATT, CDR2 SNEGSKA (reference sequence). The CDR3 spans 15 residues. Trimming cost V 6 bases and J 2 bases; bases outside gene matches: 6. In DNA, the CDR3 is TGCAGTGCGCTACAGGGGGTCCCTGGGGCCAACGTCCTGACTTTC. Its protein product is CSALQGVPGANVLTF.

The chain combines TRBV6-6 with TRBJ2-1, with D possibly being TRBD2 (5 bases). Trimming cost V 0 bases and J 5 bases, with 14 bases left between them. From germline, CDR1 is MNHNY and CDR2 SVGAGI (reference sequence). CDR3 length: 16 amino acids. DNA of the CDR3: TGTGCCAGCAGTTACTCGAGAGGGAGAGGTGACAATGAGCAGTTCTTC. Translated, it gives CASSYSRGRGDNEQFF.

This clonotype was recorded at least ten times. CDR3 coding DNA: TGTGCCAGCAGCGGACCCGGGACAGGGGGCGCGAATGAGCAGTTCTTC. It translates to CASSGPGTGGANEQFF. V and J are TRBV7-8 and TRBJ2-1, with 12 bases identical to TRBD1. Germline V gives CDR1 SGHVS, CDR2 FQNEAQ. The CDR3 has 16 amino acids. With V trimmed by 5 bases and J by 7 bases, 9 bases remained unmatched.

V gene TRBV27 combines with J gene TRBJ2-1; the match to TRBD2 covers 7 bases. The CDR3 runs to 12 residues. Losses at the gene ends were 2 bases for V and 13 bases for J; bases not matched to a gene: 5. The V gene's germline CDR1 is MNHEY and CDR2 SMNVEV (reference sequence). CDR3 in DNA: TGTGCCAGCAGTTTAGGCCGGGGGGACCAGTTCTTC. Its protein product is CASSLGRGDQFF.

The chain joins TRBV28 to TRBJ1-5; no clear D gene. Germline values: CDR1 MDHEN, CDR2 SYDVKM. CDR3 length equals 19 residues. V was clipped by 3 bases and J by 9 bases, with 30 bases between them. CDR3 DNA: TGTGCCAGCAGTTTGCCCCCCATGCGAGGGCGTGTTGGGTCGGGGCCCCAGCATTTT. This codes for CASSLPPMRGRVGSGPQHF.

This clonotype was seen repeatedly, ten times or more. The chain recombines TRBV7-2 with TRBJ2-3; D may match TRBD1 or TRBD2 (5 bases each). This CDR3 has 17 amino acids. The V gene's germline CDR1 is SGHTA and CDR2 FQGNSA. V was trimmed by 0 bases and J by 4 bases, leaving 17 bases between them. The CDR3 here is CASSLATGPYRADTQYF. DNA for the CDR3: TGTGCCAGCAGCTTAGCGACGGGACCCTATAGAGCAGATACGCAGTATTTT. Full variable domain (rest looked up from reference TRBV7-2 and TRBJ2-3): GAGVSQSPSNKVTEKGKDVELRCDPISGHTALYWYRQSLGQGLEFLIYFQGNSAPDKSGLPSDRFSAERTGGSVSTLTIQRTQQEDSAVYLCASSLATGPYRADTQYFGPGTRLTVL.

In its sample, this clonotype was seen a few times. This chain joins TRBV6-5 and TRBJ2-5; no reliable D call. Deletions cut 2 bases from V and 4 bases from J, with 8 bases between. The CDR3 has 13 amino acids. Germline V gene sequence: CDR1 MNHEY, CDR2 SVGAGI. CDR3 in DNA: TGTGCCAGCAGTTACGAATGGCGAGAGACCCAGTACTTC. Its translation: CASSYEWRETQYF.

This clonotype came up many times. V and J are TRBV25-1 and TRBJ1-1; D might be TRBD1 (6 bases). Trimming took 10 bases from V and 2 from J, leaving 20 bases between them. The CDR3 has 15 amino acids. CDR1 is MGHDK, CDR2 SYGVNS, per germline. The CDR3 region has the DNA TGTGCCACCGAAACCGACAGGTCGAGCAACACTGAAGCTTTCTTT. Amino acids: CATETDRSSNTEAFF.

The gene calls are TRBV6-1 and TRBJ2-7, with TRBD2 identical over 9 bases. Germline lookup yields CDR1 MNHNS and CDR2 SASEGT. The CDR3 contains 15 residues. V gave up 5 bases and J gave up 5 bases; unmatched junction bases: 10. CDR3 protein: CASSYARGGLHEQYF. The CDR3, as DNA: TGTGCCAGCAGTTATGCGCGGGGGGGCCTCCACGAGCAGTACTTC.

The chain carries TRBV6-5 and TRBJ1-5; D is uncertain. The length of the CDR3 is 15 residues. CDR1 is MNHEY, CDR2 SVGAGI, per germline. V lost 0 bases to trimming and J lost 1 base, with 7 bases between them. For the CDR3, the DNA is TGTGCCAGCAGTTACTCGGGTCAGAGCAATCAGCCCCAGCATTTT. Encoded protein: CASSYSGQSNQPQHF.

This clonotype was counted ten times or more. This chain's CDR3 is CASRPLDGRSGYTF. The CDR3 nucleotides are TGTGCCAGCAGACCATTGGACGGCAGAAGCGGCTACACCTTC. The chain recombines TRBV2 with TRBJ1-2, with unresolved D. Trimming removed 6 bases at V and 8 bases at J, with 19 bases between. Germline V gene data show CDR1 as SNHLY and CDR2 as FYNNEI. The CDR3 covers 14 residues.

This clonotype showed up many times. V and J are TRBV28 and TRBJ2-7, with D unresolved. Trimming cost V 5 bases and J 2 bases, with 7 bases left between them. The CDR3 extends over 12 amino acids. CDR1 MDHEN and CDR2 SYDVKM come from the germline V gene. CDR3 amino acids: CASSPRTYEQYF. The CDR3 DNA reads as TGTGCCAGCAGTCCGCGGACCTACGAGCAGTACTTC.

J is TRBJ2-1 and V is TRBV6-2 or TRBV6-3; 12 bases map to TRBD2. Germline trimming cut 2 bases from V and 4 bases from J; bases unmatched to any gene: 15. The germline V gene has CDR1 MNHEY and CDR2 SVGEGT. The CDR3 runs to 20 residues. In DNA form, the CDR3 reads TGTGCCAGCAGTTACCAGACTAGCGGGGGAGCCCCACGAGATTACAATGAGCAGTTCTTC. This gives the protein CASSYQTSGGAPRDYNEQFF.

This chain connects TRBV5-5 to TRBJ2-7; a possible D gene is TRBD1 (6 bases). Trimming took 4 bases from V and 7 from J, leaving 12 bases between them. Germline V lookup: CDR1 SGHKS, CDR2 YYEKEE (reference sequence). CDR3 length: 12 residues. CDR3 nucleotides: TGTGCCAGCAGCGGAACAGGGTGGGAGCAGTACTTC. This codes for CASSGTGWEQYF.

The gene calls are TRBV28 and TRBJ2-5; TRBD2 matches 8 bases. The ends lost 7 bases at V and 5 bases at J; junction bases unmatched: 6. The germline V gene has CDR1 MDHEN and CDR2 SYDVKM. The CDR3 runs 13 residues. CDR3 in DNA: TGTGCCAGCATGCGGGGGGCCGAGGAGACCCAGTACTTC. It codes for CASMRGAEETQYF.

This chain links TRBV7-9 with TRBJ2-1; a possible D gene is TRBD1 (5 bases). Germline V gene lookup returns CDR1 SEHNR and CDR2 FQNEAQ (reference sequence). V shed 5 bases and J shed 3 bases, with 14 bases lying between them. The length of the CDR3 is 15 residues. Here the CDR3 reads CASSPRADDYNEQFF. The CDR3 coding sequence is TGTGCCAGCAGCCCCAGGGCAGACGACTACAATGAGCAGTTCTTC.

Worth noting for this clonotype: An end of the junction does not agree with germline; a read error may underlie this. This chain links TRBV6-5 with TRBJ2-1; 7 bases are a match to TRBD2. Germline assignment: CDR1 MNHEY and CDR2 SVGAGI. The length of the CDR3 is 14 residues. The CDR3 DNA is TGTGCCAGCACCCCGGGGGGAGTCTACAATGATCAGTTCTTC. This codes for CASTPGGVYNDQFF.

The gene calls are TRBV10-3 and TRBJ1-5; no reliable D call. Trimming removed 10 bases from V and 5 bases from J, with 15 bases in between. This CDR3 spans 13 amino acids. CDR1 and CDR2 from the germline V gene are ENHRY and SYGVKD. CDR3 nucleotides: TGTGCCACGACCGATAGTTTGTATCAGCCCCAGCATTTT. Residues: CATTDSLYQPQHF.

J is TRBJ1-1 and V is TRBV29-1, with 8 nucleotides matching TRBD1. The trim removed 6 bases at V and 0 bases at J, leaving 9 bases unmatched. This CDR3 has 15 residues. The germline CDR1 and CDR2 sequences are SQVTM and ANQGSEA. The CDR3 DNA reads as TGCAGCGTGGAACAGGGGGGGTTAATGAACACTGAAGCTTTCTTT. Residues: CSVEQGGLMNTEAFF.

This clonotype was observed many times. The chain links TRBV28 to TRBJ1-1; D perhaps matches TRBD1 (6 bases). Trimming left V 6 bases short and J 0 bases short, with 11 bases between. CDR3 size: 14 residues. Germline values: CDR1 MDHEN, CDR2 SYDVKM. CDR3 nucleotides: TGTGCCAGCAGCGCAGGGGAGTTGAACACTGAAGCTTTCTTT. Translating gives CASSAGELNTEAFF.